Below are 31 T cell receptor beta chains sequenced from a single sample in a study of breast tumors, draining lymph nodes, adjacent tissues. The lymph nodes were axillary draining lymph nodes from breast cancer patients. TCRdb ran MiXCR on the multiplex PCR reads and lists one entry per CDR3 protein. The profile shows roughly 260,000 distinct CDR3 sequences, around 30% of them singletons. Input material: axillary lymph node tissue. These receptors were taken from a female donor with breast cancer. Some clones in this sample may be carry-over from other donors' samples.

Turning to this clonotype: Because the CDR3 is missing its conserved closing phenylalanine or tryptophan, this is likely a read error. The DNA is omitted, as the CDR3 cannot be located on it reliably, and the CDR3 follows TCRdb's listing. The V gene is TRBV10-3, the J gene TRBJ2-3; the D call in the table, TRBD2, was not verified against the DNA. The CDR3 is 9 residues long, ends included. Germline CDR1 and CDR2: ENHRY and SYGVKD. This chain's CDR3 is CAISESQRE.

The V gene is TRBV7-9, the J gene TRBJ2-1; D is tentatively TRBD1 or TRBD2 (6 bases each). The CDR3 sequence is 18 residues long. The germline CDR1 and CDR2 sequences are SEHNR and FQNEAQ (reference sequence). V was trimmed by 3 bases and J by 9 bases, leaving 27 bases between them. CDR3 protein: CASSFFPLAVGWGPEQFF. The CDR3 DNA reads as TGTGCCAGCAGCTTTTTCCCACTAGCTGTAGGGTGGGGGCCTGAGCAGTTCTTC.

This chain connects TRBV27 to TRBJ2-3; 8 bases fit TRBD1. The ends lost 4 bases at V and 1 base at J; junction bases unmatched: 7. This CDR3 is built from 16 residues. The germline V gene encodes CDR1 MNHEY and CDR2 SMNVEV (reference sequence). In nucleotides, the CDR3 is TGTGCCAGCAGTTCTCCGACAGGGGCGGGCACAGATACGCAGTATTTT. Amino acid sequence: CASSSPTGAGTDTQYF.

The V gene is TRBV20-1, the J gene TRBJ1-1; possibly TRBD1 for D (5 bases). Trimming removed 0 bases at V and 13 bases at J, with 15 bases between. The CDR3 covers 12 residues. CDR1 and CDR2 (germline): DFQATT, SNEGSKA (reference sequence). CDR3 DNA sequence: TGCAGTGCTAGAGATTGGGGGAGGGTTGATTTCTTT. Its protein product is CSARDWGRVDFF.

In the case of this clonotype: Just one base apart from a much larger clone, this may be a read error. The V call is TRBV10-3, the J call TRBJ2-7; 10 nucleotides line up with TRBD1. The length of the CDR3 is 17 residues. With V trimmed by 2 bases and J by 6 bases, 13 bases remained unmatched. Germline CDR1 is ENHRY and CDR2 is SYGVKD. Written as DNA, the CDR3 is TGTGCCATCAGTGAGCCGGGGACAGGGGTTAAACTGTCCGAGCAGTACTTC. This gives the protein CAISEPGTGVKLSEQYF.

This rearrangement joins TRBV20-1 to TRBJ1-5; tentatively, D is TRBD1 (6 bases). Trimming cost V 6 bases and J 11 bases, with 23 bases left between them. CDR1 is DFQATT and CDR2 is SNEGSKA in the germline V gene (reference sequence). The CDR3 has 14 residues. CDR3 nucleotide sequence: TGCAGTGCACTTCACAGGGAGGGGCAAGAGACCCAGCATTTT. This codes for CSALHREGQETQHF.

This clonotype has more than one count but fewer than ten. The chain combines TRBV5-5 with TRBJ2-1, with 7 nucleotides matching TRBD2. V was clipped by 0 bases and J by 6 bases; unmatched bases: 18. The CDR3 loop spans 19 amino acids. Germline lookup yields CDR1 SGHKS and CDR2 YYEKEE (reference sequence). CDR3 loop: CASSLALLRAGVASNEQFF. The CDR3, as DNA: TGTGCCAGCAGCTTGGCCCTACTTAGGGCGGGAGTAGCTAGCAATGAGCAGTTCTTC. Using reference TRBV5-5 and TRBJ2-1 for the parts outside the CDR3, the full variable domain is DAGVTQSPTHLIKTRGQQVTLRCSPISGHKSVSWYQQVLGQGPQFIFQYYEKEERGRGNFPDRFSARQFPNYSSELNVNALLLGDSALYLCASSLALLRAGVASNEQFFGPGTRLTVL.

This clonotype was detected ten times or more. The gene calls are TRBV5-1 and TRBJ2-5, with 8 bases matching TRBD2. The V and J ends lost 1 base and 5 bases, in that order; junction bases with no gene match: 7. CDR3 length equals 15 residues. Germline CDR1 reads SGHRS; CDR2 reads YFSETQ. CDR3 loop: CASSLYTGGKETQYF. CDR3 bases: TGCGCCAGCAGCTTGTATACGGGGGGGAAGGAGACCCAGTACTTC.

This clonotype was observed many times. V and J are TRBV9 and TRBJ2-3; D gene unclear. This CDR3 has 16 amino acids. Per germline, CDR1 SGDLS and CDR2 YYNGEE. V was pared by 0 bases and J by 2 bases, with 13 bases between. The CDR3 here is CASSVALAGDTDTQYF. In DNA form, the CDR3 reads TGTGCCAGCAGCGTAGCCCTCGCAGGAGACACAGATACGCAGTATTTT.

In this sample, this clonotype turned up once. This chain links TRBV12-5 with TRBJ1-1; no clear D. The CDR3 length is 14 residues. Germline-derived CDR1 and CDR2 are LGHNT and FRNRAP. Trimming stripped 7 bases from V and 2 bases from J, with 14 bases between. The CDR3 loop reads CASALNSLNTEAFF. The CDR3 DNA is TGTGCTAGTGCCCTGAATTCCCTTAACACTGAAGCTTTCTTT.

For this clonotype: A much more abundant neighbour one base away suggests this may be a read error. The CDR3: CASVRGVSGPTYAGELFF. CDR3 bases: TGTGCCAGCGTGCGTGGGGTCTCGGGGCCAACCTACGCCGGGGAGCTGTTTTTT. This chain links TRBV12-3 or TRBV12-4 with TRBJ2-2; possibly TRBD1 or TRBD2 for D (5 bases each). V was cut by 8 bases and J by 6 bases, with 28 bases left in between. The CDR3 is 18 amino acids.

The table lists this clonotype with many counts. The rearrangement uses TRBV20-1 and TRBJ2-6; 14 bases line up with TRBD2. Germline V gives CDR1 DFQATT, CDR2 SNEGSKA (reference sequence). The CDR3 is made up of 18 amino acids. V shed 4 bases, J shed 3 bases, and the junction held 8 bases outside the gene matches. The CDR3 loop is CSAKIPGLAGVGANVLTF. CDR3 DNA sequence: TGCAGTGCTAAGATACCGGGACTAGCGGGAGTTGGGGCCAACGTCCTGACTTTC.

Points on this clonotype: A much bigger clone sits one base away, suggesting this may be a read error. This chain links TRBV29-1 with TRBJ2-1, with TRBD2 matching 8 bases. The CDR3 covers 12 residues. The germline gives CDR1 SQVTM, CDR2 ANQGSEA. The CDR3 region is CSVEAGAGEQFF. DNA for the CDR3: TGCAGCGTAGAAGCGGGAGCCGGTGAGCAGTTCTTC.

This clonotype was detected only a few times. The gene calls are TRBV5-6 and TRBJ1-2, with no clear D. The CDR3 is made up of 13 amino acids. Germline CDR1 is SGHDT and CDR2 is YYEEEE. With 2 bases removed from V and 4 bases from J, the gap between germline ends came to 9 bases. CDR3 nucleotides: TGTGCCAGCAGCTTTGGAGGAGCCTATGGCTACACCTTC. Translating gives CASSFGGAYGYTF.

This clonotype was observed a single time. The J gene is TRBJ1-1, the V gene TRBV29-1, with D possibly being TRBD1 (5 bases). The CDR3 contains 12 residues. Germline values: CDR1 SQVTM, CDR2 ANQGSEA. V was clipped by 7 bases and J by 6 bases, with 15 bases between them. The CDR3 region is CSASRDMAEAFF. The CDR3 bases are TGCAGCGCCTCCAGGGATATGGCTGAAGCTTTCTTT.

This clonotype appeared many times. This chain links TRBV6-1 with TRBJ1-6; D remains ambiguous. Trimming pared 3 bases from V and 14 bases from J, leaving 20 bases between. The CDR3 is made up of 15 amino acids. Per the germline V gene, CDR1 is MNHNS and CDR2 is SASEGT. The DNA for the CDR3 is TGTGCCAGCAGTGATGAACACCCTACCCTCAGCGCCCTCCACTTT. The encoded protein is CASSDEHPTLSALHF.

This clonotype has at least ten counts. V usage is TRBV24-1 and J usage is TRBJ1-3; tentatively, D is TRBD1 (5 bases). From germline, CDR1 is KGHDR and CDR2 SFDVKD. The CDR3 sequence is 17 residues long. V dropped 5 bases and J dropped 0 bases, with 16 bases sitting between them. CDR3 protein: CATSGWTTFFSGNTIYF. The CDR3 bases are TGTGCCACCAGTGGATGGACAACTTTCTTCTCTGGAAACACCATATATTTT.

This clonotype has at least ten counts. CDR3 sequence: CASSLSGQGGGYTF. The DNA for the CDR3 is TGTGCCAGCAGCCTCTCCGGACAGGGAGGAGGCTACACCTTC. This chain links TRBV7-3 with TRBJ1-2; 8 bases are shared with TRBD1. J gave up 8 bases and V 5 bases, and 10 bases lay outside the gene matches. This CDR3 comprises 14 residues. Germline assignment: CDR1 SGHTA and CDR2 FQGTGA.

Worth noting for this clonotype: This clone may be a read error of a much larger clone one base away. The genes are TRBV9 and TRBJ2-1; 7 nucleotides match TRBD2. Germline assignment: CDR1 SGDLS and CDR2 YYNGEE. The CDR3 has 16 residues. The CDR3 loop reads CASSQASGISYDEQFF. The DNA for the CDR3 is TGTGCCAGCAGCCAAGCTAGCGGAATTTCCTACGATGAGCAGTTCTTC.

This rearrangement joins TRBV10-3 to TRBJ2-5; 8 positions match TRBD1. This CDR3 region has 14 residues. The germline V gene has CDR1 ENHRY and CDR2 SYGVKD. Germline trimming cut 4 bases from V and 2 bases from J; bases unmatched to any gene: 3. The CDR3, as DNA: TGTGCCATCAGTGGGGACAGGAAGCAAGAGACCCAGTACTTC. Amino acid sequence: CAISGDRKQETQYF.

This clonotype was seen ten or more times. An end of the junction does not agree with germline; a read error may underlie this. The chain combines TRBV24-1 with TRBJ2-3; D unclear. The CDR3 has 13 residues. Germline V gene lookup returns CDR1 KGHDR and CDR2 SFDVKD. In nucleotides, the CDR3 is TGTGCCACAAGTGGACCGTCCACAGATACGCAGTATTTT. Translated, it gives CATSGPSTDTQYF.

The table lists this clonotype with a few counts. The conserved phenylalanine or tryptophan normally closing the CDR3 is absent here, so this likely arose from a read error. The chain combines TRBV9 with TRBJ1-5; D remains unclear. Trimming removed 0 bases from V and 3 bases from J, with 10 bases in between. The CDR3 consists of 15 residues. The germline V gene has CDR1 SGDLS and CDR2 YYNGEE. The CDR3 DNA follows: TGTGCCAGCAGCGTAGCCGGCGAGTTCAATCAGCCCCAGCATCTT. Its protein is CASSVAGEFNQPQHL.

Remarks on this clonotype: A much larger clone differs by one base, so this may be a read error. The V and J genes are TRBV5-4 and TRBJ1-2; D is ambiguous. CDR1 and CDR2 from the germline V gene are SGHNT and YYREEE (reference sequence). V dropped 0 bases and J dropped 4 bases, with 13 bases sitting between them. The CDR3 has 15 residues. The DNA for the CDR3 is TGTGCCAGCAGCTTGGCTCTTTCGTCAGCCTATGGCTACACCTTC. The encoded protein is CASSLALSSAYGYTF.

The table lists this clonotype with many counts. V gene TRBV7-8 combines with J gene TRBJ2-7; possible D gene TRBD2, 6 bases. Trimming cost V 5 bases and J 7 bases, with 18 bases left between them. The CDR3 loop spans 14 amino acids. The germline V gene encodes CDR1 SGHVS and CDR2 FQNEAQ. As DNA, the CDR3 is TGTGCCAGCAGCCAAAGTGCGGGGCTTAGTGAGCAGTACTTC. It codes for CASSQSAGLSEQYF. Variable domain in full (rest from reference TRBV7-8 and TRBJ2-7): GAGVSQSPRYKVAKRGQDVALRCDPISGHVSLFWYQQALGQGPEFLTYFQNEAQLDKSGLPSDRFFAERPEGSVSTLKIQRTQQEDSAVYLCASSQSAGLSEQYFGPGTRLTVT.

This clonotype was recorded at least ten times. The genes are TRBV20-1 and TRBJ1-4; 7 bases agree with TRBD1. V lost 3 bases, J lost 12 bases, and 16 bases stayed unmatched. Germline values: CDR1 DFQATT, CDR2 SNEGSKA (reference sequence). There are 15 residues in the CDR3. CDR3 coding DNA: TGCAGTGCTAGTCCCCGGACAGGTCGCGGCACGGAACTGTTTTTT. This codes for CSASPRTGRGTELFF.

Notes on this clonotype: One end of the junction fails to match germline, which may point to a read error. This rearrangement joins TRBV6-5 to TRBJ2-1, with D maybe TRBD1 (6 bases). The CDR3 has 14 amino acids. The V gene's germline CDR1 is MNHEY and CDR2 SVGAGI. The CDR3 spells CASSHSRQASEQFF. CDR3 DNA sequence: TGTGCCAGCAGTCACTCGCGACAGGCTTCGGAGCAGTTCTTC.

This clonotype was picked up many times. The DNA for the CDR3 is TGTGCCAGCAGCCAAGGGAGTAGAAACACAGATACGCAGTATTTT. This sequence encodes CASSQGSRNTDTQYF. This sequence joins TRBV11-3 and TRBJ2-3, with D possibly TRBD2 on 5 matching bases. The V gene's germline CDR1 is SGHNT and CDR2 YENEEA. V was pared by 5 bases and J by 2 bases, with 14 bases between. The CDR3 spans 15 residues.

This clonotype was seen ten or more times. V usage is TRBV5-1 and J usage is TRBJ2-7; D uncertain. Germline V gene sequence: CDR1 SGHRS, CDR2 YFSETQ. Deletions cut 0 bases from V and 5 bases from J, with 12 bases between. The CDR3 has 14 residues. This CDR3 is CASSLGTFSDEQYF. CDR3 DNA: TGCGCCAGCAGCTTGGGGACCTTTTCGGACGAGCAGTACTTC. Drawing the rest from reference TRBV5-1 and TRBJ2-7, the complete variable domain is KAGVTQTPRYLIKTRGQQVTLSCSPISGHRSVSWYQQTPGQGLQFLFEYFSETQRNKGNFPGRFSGRQFSNSRSEMNVSTLELGDSALYLCASSLGTFSDEQYFGPGTRLTVT.

This clonotype has just a few counts. The rearrangement joins TRBV27 to TRBJ2-1; 10 bases align to TRBD2. Germline V CDR1 and CDR2: MNHEY, SMNVEV (reference sequence). The CDR3 is 17 amino acids. Unmatched junction bases numbered 13, after V lost 4 bases and J lost 7 bases. In DNA form, the CDR3 reads TGTGCCAGCAGTTCAAATCCTAGCGGGAGAATGGGGAATGAGCAGTTCTTC. Residues: CASSSNPSGRMGNEQFF.

This clonotype has at least ten counts. The V and J genes are TRBV11-1 and TRBJ2-3; D is ambiguous. V lost 2 bases and J 4 bases, leaving 7 bases between the germline ends. This CDR3 has 13 amino acids. The germline V gene has CDR1 SGHAT and CDR2 FQDESV (reference sequence). In nucleotides, the CDR3 is TGTGCCAGCAGCTTATTATGGGCAGATACGCAGTATTTT. Amino acid sequence: CASSLLWADTQYF. Full variable domain (rest looked up from reference TRBV11-1 and TRBJ2-3): EAEVAQSPRYKITEKSQAVAFWCDPISGHATLYWYRQILGQGPELLVQFQDESVVDDSQLPKDRFSAERLKGVDSTLKIQPAELGDSAMYLCASSLLWADTQYFGPGTRLTVL.

There are many counts of this clonotype. The chain links TRBV15 to TRBJ2-3; no clear D gene. Trimming removed 5 bases at V and 3 bases at J, with 6 bases between. The CDR3 is 12 amino acids. Germline-derived CDR1 and CDR2 are LNHNV and YYDKDF (reference sequence). The CDR3 spells CATSRGTDTQYF. CDR3 nucleotide sequence: TGTGCCACCAGCCGAGGAACAGATACGCAGTATTTT.